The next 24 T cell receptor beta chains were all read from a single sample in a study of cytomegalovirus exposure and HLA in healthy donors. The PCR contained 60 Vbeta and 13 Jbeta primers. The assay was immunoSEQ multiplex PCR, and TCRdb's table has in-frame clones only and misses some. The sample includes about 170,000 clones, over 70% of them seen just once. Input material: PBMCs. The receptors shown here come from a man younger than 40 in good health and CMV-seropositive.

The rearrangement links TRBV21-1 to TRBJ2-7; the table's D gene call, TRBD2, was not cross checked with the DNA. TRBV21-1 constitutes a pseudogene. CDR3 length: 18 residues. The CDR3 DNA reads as TGTGCCAGCAGCAGGAAGGAACTAGCGGGGGGGCCTTACTACGAGCAGTACTTC. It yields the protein CASSRKELAGGPYYEQYF.

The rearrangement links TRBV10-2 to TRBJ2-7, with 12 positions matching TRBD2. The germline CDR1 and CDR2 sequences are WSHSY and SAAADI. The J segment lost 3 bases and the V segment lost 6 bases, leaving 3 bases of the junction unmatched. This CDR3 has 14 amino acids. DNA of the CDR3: TGCGCCAGCAGGACTAGCGGGAGCTACTACGAGCAGTACTTC. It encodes CASRTSGSYYEQYF.

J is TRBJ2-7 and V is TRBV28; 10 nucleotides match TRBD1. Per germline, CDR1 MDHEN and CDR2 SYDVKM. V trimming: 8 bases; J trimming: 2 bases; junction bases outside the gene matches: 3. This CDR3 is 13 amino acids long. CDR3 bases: TGTGCCAGCGCCGGGACAGGGGCCTACGAGCAGTACTTC. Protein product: CASAGTGAYEQYF.

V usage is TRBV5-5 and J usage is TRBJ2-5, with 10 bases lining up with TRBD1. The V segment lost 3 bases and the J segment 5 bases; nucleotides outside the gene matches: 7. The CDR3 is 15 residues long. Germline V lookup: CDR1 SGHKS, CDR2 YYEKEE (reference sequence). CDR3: CASSSPTGGRETQYF. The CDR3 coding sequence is TGTGCCAGCAGCTCGCCGACAGGGGGCCGGGAGACCCAGTACTTC.

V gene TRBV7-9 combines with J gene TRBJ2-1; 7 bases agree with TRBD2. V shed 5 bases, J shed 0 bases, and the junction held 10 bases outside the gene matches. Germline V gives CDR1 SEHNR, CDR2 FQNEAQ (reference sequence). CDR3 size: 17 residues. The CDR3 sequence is CASSGAGTTDSYNEQFF. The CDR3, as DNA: TGTGCCAGCAGCGGGGCCGGGACTACAGACTCCTACAATGAGCAGTTCTTC.

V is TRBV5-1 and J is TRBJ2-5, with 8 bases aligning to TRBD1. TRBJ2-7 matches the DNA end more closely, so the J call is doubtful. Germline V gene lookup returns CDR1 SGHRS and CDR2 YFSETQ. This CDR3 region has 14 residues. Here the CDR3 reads CASSLRTGTYEQYF. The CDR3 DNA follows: TGCGCCAGCAGCTTGAGGACAGGGACCTACGAGCAGTACTTC.

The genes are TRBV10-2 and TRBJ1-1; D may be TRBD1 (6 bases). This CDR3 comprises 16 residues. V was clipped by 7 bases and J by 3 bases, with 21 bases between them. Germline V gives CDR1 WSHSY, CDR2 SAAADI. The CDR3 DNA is TGCGCCAGCAACCCACAGGGTGCAGCCTATGACACTGAAGCTTTCTTT. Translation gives CASNPQGAAYDTEAFF.

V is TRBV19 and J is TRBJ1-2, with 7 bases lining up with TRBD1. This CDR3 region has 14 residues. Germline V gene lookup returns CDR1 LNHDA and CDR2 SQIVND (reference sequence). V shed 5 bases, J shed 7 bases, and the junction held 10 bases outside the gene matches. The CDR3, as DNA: TGTGCCAGTAGTCAAACAGGGGCCCGAGGTGGCTACACCTTC. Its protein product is CASSQTGARGGYTF.

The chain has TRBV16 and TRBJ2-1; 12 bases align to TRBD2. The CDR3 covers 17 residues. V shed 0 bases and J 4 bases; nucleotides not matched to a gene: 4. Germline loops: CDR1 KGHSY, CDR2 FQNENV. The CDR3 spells CASSQSRLAGDYNEQFF. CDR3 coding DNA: TGTGCCAGCAGCCAATCCCGACTAGCGGGAGATTACAATGAGCAGTTCTTC.

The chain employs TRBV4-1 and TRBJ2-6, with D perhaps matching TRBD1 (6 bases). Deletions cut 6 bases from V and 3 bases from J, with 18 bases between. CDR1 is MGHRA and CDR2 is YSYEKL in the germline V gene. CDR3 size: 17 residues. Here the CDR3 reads CASRYRVAPFGANVLTF. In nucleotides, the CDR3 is TGCGCCAGCAGGTACAGGGTCGCACCGTTTGGGGCCAACGTCCTGACTTTC.

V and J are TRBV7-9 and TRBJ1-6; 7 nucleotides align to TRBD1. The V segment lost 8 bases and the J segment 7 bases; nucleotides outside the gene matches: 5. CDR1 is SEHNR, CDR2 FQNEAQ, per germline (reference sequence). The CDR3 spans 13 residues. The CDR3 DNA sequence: TGTGCCAGCCTTGGGACAGACAATTCACCCCTCCACTTT. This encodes CASLGTDNSPLHF.

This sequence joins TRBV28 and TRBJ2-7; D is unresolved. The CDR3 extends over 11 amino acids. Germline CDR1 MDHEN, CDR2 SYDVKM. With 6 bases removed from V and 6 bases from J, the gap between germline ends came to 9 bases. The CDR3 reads CASSHRPEQYF. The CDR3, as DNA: TGTGCCAGCAGCCACAGACCCGAGCAGTACTTC.

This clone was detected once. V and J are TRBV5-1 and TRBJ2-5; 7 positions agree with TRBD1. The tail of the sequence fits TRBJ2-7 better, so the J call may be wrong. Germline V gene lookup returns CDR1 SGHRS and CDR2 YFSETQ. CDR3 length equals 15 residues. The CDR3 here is CASSLDLGTDYEQYF. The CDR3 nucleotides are TGCGCCAGCAGCCTCGACCTCGGGACAGACTACGAGCAGTACTTC.

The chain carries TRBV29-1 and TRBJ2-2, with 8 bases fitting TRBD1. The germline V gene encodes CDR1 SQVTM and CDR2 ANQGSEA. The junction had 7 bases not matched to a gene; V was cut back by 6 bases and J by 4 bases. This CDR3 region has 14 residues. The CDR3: CSVATTGVTGELFF. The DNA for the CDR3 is TGCAGCGTCGCAACGACAGGGGTCACCGGGGAGCTGTTTTTT.

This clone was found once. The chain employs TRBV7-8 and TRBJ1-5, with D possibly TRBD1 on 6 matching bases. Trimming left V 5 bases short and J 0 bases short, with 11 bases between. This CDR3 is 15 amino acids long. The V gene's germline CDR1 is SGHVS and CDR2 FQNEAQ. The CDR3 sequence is CASSLRDNSNQPQHF. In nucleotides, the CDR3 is TGTGCCAGCAGCCTCCGGGACAATAGCAATCAGCCCCAGCATTTT. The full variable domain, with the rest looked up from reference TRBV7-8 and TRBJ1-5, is GAGVSQSPRYKVAKRGQDVALRCDPISGHVSLFWYQQALGQGPEFLTYFQNEAQLDKSGLPSDRFFAERPEGSVSTLKIQRTQQEDSAVYLCASSLRDNSNQPQHFGDGTRLSIL.

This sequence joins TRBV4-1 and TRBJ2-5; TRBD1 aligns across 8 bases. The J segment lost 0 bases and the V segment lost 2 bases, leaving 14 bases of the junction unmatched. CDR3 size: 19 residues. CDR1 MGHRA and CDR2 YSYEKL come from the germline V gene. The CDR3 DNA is TGCGCCAGCAGCCAACTATCGGGGAGACAGGGGATGTACCAAGAGACCCAGTACTTC. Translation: CASSQLSGRQGMYQETQYF.

CDR3 DNA: TGTGCCAGCAGCGAGACAGGGGGCTCCTCCTCTGGGGCCAACGTCCTGACTTTC. This gives the protein CASSETGGSSSGANVLTF. The genes are TRBV6-4 and TRBJ2-6; 10 positions match TRBD1. In germline, CDR1 is MRHNA, CDR2 SNTAGT. The CDR3 runs 18 residues. The J segment lost 0 bases and the V segment lost 6 bases, leaving 8 bases of the junction unmatched.

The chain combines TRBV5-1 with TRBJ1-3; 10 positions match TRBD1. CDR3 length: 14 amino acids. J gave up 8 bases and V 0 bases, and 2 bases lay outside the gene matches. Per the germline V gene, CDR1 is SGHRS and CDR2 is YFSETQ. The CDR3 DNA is TGCGCCAGCAGCTTGGGGGACAGGGGTGACACCATATATTTT. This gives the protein CASSLGDRGDTIYF.

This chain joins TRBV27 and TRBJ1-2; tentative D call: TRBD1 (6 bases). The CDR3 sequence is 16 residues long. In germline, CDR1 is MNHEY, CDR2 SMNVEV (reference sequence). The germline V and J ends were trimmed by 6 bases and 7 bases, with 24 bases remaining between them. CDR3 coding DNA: TGTGCCAGCAGCCAACCGGAAAAACGACAGGCGGGTGGCTACACCTTC. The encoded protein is CASSQPEKRQAGGYTF.

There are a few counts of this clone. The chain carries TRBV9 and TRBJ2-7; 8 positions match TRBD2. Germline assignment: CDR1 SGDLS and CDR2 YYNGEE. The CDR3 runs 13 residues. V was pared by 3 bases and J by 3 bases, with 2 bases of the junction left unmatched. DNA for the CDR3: TGTGCCAGCAGCGACACTAGCGGCTACGAGCAGTACTTC. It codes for CASSDTSGYEQYF. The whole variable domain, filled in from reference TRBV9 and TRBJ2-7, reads DSGVTQTPKHLITATGQRVTLRCSPRSGDLSVYWYQQSLDQGLQFLIQYYNGEERAKGNILERFSAQQFPDLHSELNLSSLELGDSALYFCASSDTSGYEQYFGPGTRLTVT.

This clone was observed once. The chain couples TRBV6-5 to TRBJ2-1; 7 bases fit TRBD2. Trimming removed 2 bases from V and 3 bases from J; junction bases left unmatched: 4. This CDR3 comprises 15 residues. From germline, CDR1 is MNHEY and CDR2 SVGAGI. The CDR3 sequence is CASSYVAGDYNEQFF. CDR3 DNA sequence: TGTGCCAGCAGTTACGTAGCGGGTGACTACAATGAGCAGTTCTTC.

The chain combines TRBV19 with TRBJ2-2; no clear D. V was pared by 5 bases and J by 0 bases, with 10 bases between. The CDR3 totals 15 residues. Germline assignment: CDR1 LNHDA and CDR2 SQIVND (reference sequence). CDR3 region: CASSLSDTNTGELFF. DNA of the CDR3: TGTGCCAGTAGTCTCTCAGACACGAACACCGGGGAGCTGTTTTTT.

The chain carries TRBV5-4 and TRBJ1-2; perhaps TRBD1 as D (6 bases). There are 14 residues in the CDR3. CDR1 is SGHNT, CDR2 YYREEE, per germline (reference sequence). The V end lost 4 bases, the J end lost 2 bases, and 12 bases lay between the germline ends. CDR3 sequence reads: CASSLRDINYGYTF. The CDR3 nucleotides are TGTGCCAGCAGCCTCCGGGACATCAACTATGGCTACACCTTC.

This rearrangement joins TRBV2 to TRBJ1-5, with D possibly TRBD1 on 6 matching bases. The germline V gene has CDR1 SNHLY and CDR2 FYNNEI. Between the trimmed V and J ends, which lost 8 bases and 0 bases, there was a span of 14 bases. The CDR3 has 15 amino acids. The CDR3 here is CASLMDRDSNQPQHF. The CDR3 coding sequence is TGTGCCAGCCTGATGGACAGAGATAGCAATCAGCCCCAGCATTTT.